This is a list of T cell receptor beta chains from one sample in a study of cytomegalovirus exposure and HLA in healthy donors. TCRdb's table, derived via immunoSEQ multiplex PCR, lists solely in-frame clones and lacks some. The sample includes about 82,000 clones, about 9.4% of them seen just once. The sequenced sample consisted of PBMCs. These receptors came from a man aged 55 to 70 in good health and CMV-seropositive. Both conserved end residues are part of each CDR3. The order of the fields is CDR3 DNA, CDR3 protein, V gene, J gene, D gene, clone size. A D gene is named only where the DNA matches it firmly. A row's size may be missing; if present it is once, few, many or a size class.

CDR3nt: TGTGCCAGCAGCTCCCTAGCGGGGGGATCCTACGAGCAGTACTTC; CDR3aa: CASSSLAGGSYEQYF; v_gene: TRBV13; j_gene: TRBJ2-7; d_gene: TRBD2; abundance: -
CDR3nt: TGCAGCGTTGAAGTCAGGTTCGGGGAGCTGTTTTTT; CDR3aa: CSVEVRFGELFF; v_gene: TRBV29-1; j_gene: TRBJ2-2; d_gene: -; abundance: -
CDR3nt: TGTGCCAACCAAATCCGGGGGGGTAAAGCTTTCTTT; CDR3aa: CANQIRGGKAFF; v_gene: TRBV28; j_gene: TRBJ1-1; d_gene: -; abundance: -
CDR3nt: TGTGCCAGCAGCCCGGACGGACACTCTGGGGCCAACGTCCTGACTTTC; CDR3aa: CASSPDGHSGANVLTF; v_gene: TRBV14; j_gene: TRBJ2-6; d_gene: -; abundance: -
CDR3nt: TGTGCCAGCACCGAATGGCCGGGTGCGGGCGGCTACACCTTC; CDR3aa: CASTEWPGAGGYTF; v_gene: TRBV28; j_gene: TRBJ1-2; d_gene: -; abundance: few
CDR3nt: TGTGCCAGCTCACGGGACAGCATCTACACCGGGGAGCTGTTTTTT; CDR3aa: CASSRDSIYTGELFF; v_gene: TRBV18; j_gene: TRBJ2-2; d_gene: TRBD1; abundance: -
CDR3nt: TGTGCCAGCAGTTTGGCGGGGGTAAATGGCTACACCTTC; CDR3aa: CASSLAGVNGYTF; v_gene: TRBV28; j_gene: TRBJ1-2; d_gene: -; abundance: few
CDR3nt: TGTGCCAGCGGGACAGATTTTTACAATGAGCAGTTCTTC; CDR3aa: CASGTDFYNEQFF; v_gene: TRBV9; j_gene: TRBJ2-1; d_gene: TRBD1; abundance: -
CDR3nt: TGTGCCAGTACGGGACAGGGGGATTCACCCCTCCACTTT; CDR3aa: CASTGQGDSPLHF; v_gene: TRBV19; j_gene: TRBJ1-6; d_gene: TRBD1; abundance: few
CDR3nt: TGTGCCAGCAGCGGGAGCCAGATGGAGACCCAGTACTTC; CDR3aa: CASSGSQMETQYF; v_gene: TRBV5-4; j_gene: TRBJ2-5; d_gene: -; abundance: -
CDR3nt: TGTGCCAGCAGCCACGGGACAGGGGGCTTGGAGACCCAGTACTTC; CDR3aa: CASSHGTGGLETQYF; v_gene: TRBV7-9; j_gene: TRBJ2-5; d_gene: TRBD1; abundance: few
CDR3nt: TGTGCCAGCAGCGTAGAACTAGCGGGGGGCGCAGAGACCCAGTACTTC; CDR3aa: CASSVELAGGAETQYF; v_gene: TRBV9; j_gene: TRBJ2-5; d_gene: TRBD2; abundance: -
CDR3nt: TGTGCCAGCAGCTGCAGCTCCTACAATGAGCAGTTCTTC; CDR3aa: CASSCSSYNEQFF; v_gene: TRBV27; j_gene: TRBJ2-1; d_gene: -; abundance: -
CDR3nt: TGTGCCAGTAGCACACTAGCTAAGCCATCCTACGAGCAGTACTTC; CDR3aa: CASSTLAKPSYEQYF; v_gene: TRBV19; j_gene: TRBJ2-7; d_gene: -; abundance: -